The rows below give T cell receptor beta chains drawn from one sample of a study of beta chain features in type 1 diabetes. Using immunoSEQ multiplex PCR, the repertoire was profiled, and TCRdb retains in-frame clones only, with some absent. Of around 650,000 clones listed, 9.5% to 15% were seen once; the top ten hold 0.095% to 0.15%. Sequenced material: naive CD4+ T cells from blood. The receptors stem from a man aged 25 to 45 with type 1 diabetes. Both conserved end residues are part of each CDR3. A D gene is named only where the DNA matches it firmly. Size is omitted from some rows. Given values are once, few, many or a class for expanded clones.

j_gene: TRBJ2-7; v_gene: TRBV6-6; len: 11; d_gene: -; abundance: -; CDR3nt: TGTGCCAGCAGTCTGCTAGGCGAGCAGTACTTC; CDR3aa: CASSLLGEQYF
j_gene: TRBJ1-6; v_gene: TRBV11-2; len: 13; d_gene: -; abundance: -; CDR3nt: TGTGCCAGCAGCTTGACAGAGAATTCACCCCTCCACTTT; CDR3aa: CASSLTENSPLHF
j_gene: TRBJ1-2; v_gene: TRBV4-3; len: 16; d_gene: -; abundance: few; CDR3nt: TGCGCCAGCAGCCAAGGGGTGGGCCCTCCTTTCTATGGCTACACCTTC; CDR3aa: CASSQGVGPPFYGYTF
j_gene: TRBJ2-7; v_gene: TRBV6-5; len: 14; d_gene: -; abundance: few; CDR3nt: TGTGCCAGCAGTTACTCCGGACAGCCTACGAGAGTGTACTTC; CDR3aa: CASSYSGQPTRVYF
j_gene: TRBJ2-2; v_gene: TRBV9; len: 13; d_gene: -; abundance: -; CDR3nt: TGTGCCAGCACCTCGAAGGGGACCGGGGAGCTGTTTTTT; CDR3aa: CASTSKGTGELFF
j_gene: TRBJ2-7; v_gene: TRBV4-2; len: 16; d_gene: -; abundance: -; CDR3nt: TGTGCCAGCAGCCAAGACTACCAATCATTTACCTACGAGCAGTACTTC; CDR3aa: CASSQDYQSFTYEQYF
j_gene: TRBJ2-7; v_gene: TRBV7-2; len: 14; d_gene: -; abundance: few; CDR3nt: TGTGCCAGCAGCTTAGGTAAACATTCCTACGAGCAGTACTTC; CDR3aa: CASSLGKHSYEQYF
j_gene: TRBJ2-7; v_gene: TRBV6-5; len: 12; d_gene: TRBD1; abundance: few; CDR3nt: TGTGCCAGCAGTTGGGACAGGAACGAGCAGTACTTC; CDR3aa: CASSWDRNEQYF
j_gene: TRBJ2-5; v_gene: TRBV9; len: 15; d_gene: -; abundance: -; CDR3nt: TGTGCCAGCAGCGTTGGTTTCGGGCAGCAGTCTGCCCAGTACTTC; CDR3aa: CASSVGFGQQSAQYF
j_gene: TRBJ1-6; v_gene: TRBV30; len: 16; d_gene: TRBD1; abundance: few; CDR3nt: TGTGCCTGGAGTCCCTCCGGGACAGGGGAGAGTTCACCCCTCCACTTT; CDR3aa: CAWSPSGTGESSPLHF
j_gene: TRBJ2-2; v_gene: TRBV9; len: 14; d_gene: -; abundance: few; CDR3nt: TGTGCCAGCAGCCAGCGGGTGAACACCGGGGAGCTGTTTTTT; CDR3aa: CASSQRVNTGELFF
j_gene: TRBJ1-4; v_gene: TRBV6-5; len: 14; d_gene: -; abundance: once; CDR3nt: TGTGCCAGCAGGCCCCTAGGGACTAATGAAAAACTGTTTTTT; CDR3aa: CASRPLGTNEKLFF
j_gene: TRBJ2-1; v_gene: TRBV27; len: 15; d_gene: TRBD1; abundance: -; CDR3nt: TGTGCCAGCAGTCAGGGGGTACCCTCCTACAATGAGCAGTTCTTC; CDR3aa: CASSQGVPSYNEQFF
j_gene: TRBJ2-1; v_gene: TRBV5-1; len: 20; d_gene: -; abundance: -; CDR3nt: TGCGCCAGCAGCACAGACCGGGACGGGAGCAAGTCAAGCTCCTACAATGAGCAGTTCTTC; CDR3aa: CASSTDRDGSKSSSYNEQFF
j_gene: TRBJ2-1; v_gene: TRBV7-7; len: 14; d_gene: -; abundance: few; CDR3nt: TGTGCCAGCAGCCCCGGGACCCAGCGGAATGAGCAGTTCTTC; CDR3aa: CASSPGTQRNEQFF
j_gene: TRBJ2-7; v_gene: TRBV6-1; len: 14; d_gene: -; abundance: few; CDR3nt: TGTGCCAGCAGTGACAGTGGGGCTGTGTACGAGCAGTACTTC; CDR3aa: CASSDSGAVYEQYF
j_gene: TRBJ1-3; v_gene: TRBV5-1; len: 14; d_gene: TRBD1; abundance: -; CDR3nt: TGCGCCAGCAGCCGGACAGGCTCTGGAAACACCATATATTTT; CDR3aa: CASSRTGSGNTIYF
j_gene: TRBJ2-7; v_gene: TRBV7-2; len: 13; d_gene: -; abundance: few; CDR3nt: TGTGCCAGCAGCCCAGACAGGATGTGGGAGCAGTACTTC; CDR3aa: CASSPDRMWEQYF
j_gene: TRBJ1-2; v_gene: TRBV4-3; len: 15; d_gene: TRBD1; abundance: few; CDR3nt: TGCGCCAGCAGCCACGGCCCTCAGGGGGAGGATGGCTACACCTTC; CDR3aa: CASSHGPQGEDGYTF
j_gene: TRBJ1-6; v_gene: TRBV6-5; len: 15; d_gene: -; abundance: -; CDR3nt: TGTGCCAGCAGTTACACTAGCTCCTATAATTCACCCCTCCACTTT; CDR3aa: CASSYTSSYNSPLHF
j_gene: TRBJ2-1; v_gene: TRBV14; len: 13; d_gene: -; abundance: few; CDR3nt: TGTGCCAGCAGCCAAGCTTTGTACAATGAGCAGTTCTTC; CDR3aa: CASSQALYNEQFF
j_gene: TRBJ2-7; v_gene: TRBV7-2; len: 12; d_gene: -; abundance: -; CDR3nt: TGTGCCAGCAGCTTCTCCTCCTACGAGCAGTACTTC; CDR3aa: CASSFSSYEQYF
j_gene: TRBJ2-5; v_gene: TRBV5-4; len: 13; d_gene: -; abundance: -; CDR3nt: TGTGCCAGCAGCTTGAGAGGGCGAGAGACCCAGTACTTC; CDR3aa: CASSLRGRETQYF
j_gene: TRBJ2-5; v_gene: TRBV28; len: 14; d_gene: TRBD1; abundance: few; CDR3nt: TGTGCCAGCAGCCTGACAGGGATCCAAGAGACCCAGTACTTC; CDR3aa: CASSLTGIQETQYF
j_gene: TRBJ1-5; v_gene: TRBV14; len: 15; d_gene: -; abundance: few; CDR3nt: TGTGCCAGCAGCCATCGACACGGGCACAATCAGCCCCAGCATTTT; CDR3aa: CASSHRHGHNQPQHF
j_gene: TRBJ1-4; v_gene: TRBV7-8; len: 14; d_gene: -; abundance: few; CDR3nt: TGTGCCAGCAGCCTGGACAGCCTTAGTGAAAAACTGTTTTTT; CDR3aa: CASSLDSLSEKLFF
j_gene: TRBJ1-4; v_gene: TRBV12-5; len: 12; d_gene: -; abundance: -; CDR3nt: TGTGCTAGTGGAGGGGCGAGTGAAAAACTGTTTTTT; CDR3aa: CASGGASEKLFF
j_gene: TRBJ2-5; v_gene: TRBV7-2; len: 16; d_gene: -; abundance: few; CDR3nt: TGTGCCAGCAGCTTAGTGGCGGGGCAGGGATTAGAGACCCAGTACTTC; CDR3aa: CASSLVAGQGLETQYF
j_gene: TRBJ1-4; v_gene: TRBV18; len: 14; d_gene: -; abundance: -; CDR3nt: TGTGCCAGCTCGCCAACTTCAACTAATGAAAAACTGTTTTTT; CDR3aa: CASSPTSTNEKLFF
j_gene: TRBJ1-1; v_gene: TRBV6-5; len: 14; d_gene: -; abundance: -; CDR3nt: TGTGCCAGCAGTTTTTACAGGCGGAACACTGAAGCTTTCTTT; CDR3aa: CASSFYRRNTEAFF
j_gene: TRBJ1-1; v_gene: TRBV9; len: 14; d_gene: -; abundance: -; CDR3nt: -; CDR3aa: CASSSSMGQGTAFF
j_gene: TRBJ1-5; v_gene: TRBV7-2; len: 14; d_gene: -; abundance: -; CDR3nt: TGTGCCAGCAGCTCCCTCCGGGGTATGCAGCCCCAGCATTTT; CDR3aa: CASSSLRGMQPQHF
j_gene: TRBJ1-4; v_gene: TRBV9; len: 12; d_gene: -; abundance: -; CDR3nt: TGTGCCAGCAGCGTACGAGGGGAAAAACTGTTTTTT; CDR3aa: CASSVRGEKLFF
j_gene: TRBJ2-3; v_gene: TRBV5-1; len: 15; d_gene: TRBD2; abundance: -; CDR3nt: TGCGCCAGCAGCTTGGACCCCGGGGGGACAGATACGCAGTATTTT; CDR3aa: CASSLDPGGTDTQYF
j_gene: TRBJ1-2; v_gene: TRBV4-3; len: 16; d_gene: TRBD1; abundance: few; CDR3nt: TGCGCCAGCAGCCAGGGGGCAGGGGGTAGCCTCTATGGCTACACCTTC; CDR3aa: CASSQGAGGSLYGYTF
j_gene: TRBJ1-4; v_gene: TRBV4-3; len: 14; d_gene: TRBD1; abundance: -; CDR3nt: TGCGCCAGCAGCCTTACGGACAGGGTGGGGGAACTGTTTTTT; CDR3aa: CASSLTDRVGELFF
j_gene: TRBJ2-3; v_gene: TRBV5-1; len: 18; d_gene: -; abundance: -; CDR3nt: TGCGCCAGCAGCGCCTTGCCTTGGGGCGCAACCTCCACAGATACGCAGTATTTT; CDR3aa: CASSALPWGATSTDTQYF
j_gene: TRBJ1-4; v_gene: TRBV6-5; len: 16; d_gene: -; abundance: few; CDR3nt: TGTGCCAGCAGTTACTCGATGGCCCCGGCTAATGAAAAACTGTTTTTT; CDR3aa: CASSYSMAPANEKLFF
j_gene: TRBJ1-2; v_gene: TRBV6-1; len: 16; d_gene: -; abundance: few; CDR3nt: TGTGCCAGCAGTGACAGCCCAAACACGGGGGGCTATGGCTACACCTTC; CDR3aa: CASSDSPNTGGYGYTF
j_gene: TRBJ2-7; v_gene: TRBV6-6; len: 11; d_gene: TRBD2; abundance: few; CDR3nt: TGTGCCAGTTTCCCGGGAGGGGCTTCGTGCTTC; CDR3aa: CASFPGGASCF
j_gene: TRBJ1-6; v_gene: TRBV1; len: 16; d_gene: -; abundance: few; CDR3nt: TGCACCAGCAGCCGGGAGGGAAGGTCCTATAATTCACCCCTCCACTTT; CDR3aa: CTSSREGRSYNSPLHF
j_gene: TRBJ2-7; v_gene: TRBV18; len: 14; d_gene: -; abundance: -; CDR3nt: TGTGCCAGCTCACAGACTCCAGGGTCCTACGAGCAGTACTTC; CDR3aa: CASSQTPGSYEQYF